The sample holds many counts of the clone carrying this TCR beta chain. CDR1 is GTSNPN and CDR2 is SVGIG in the germline V gene (reference sequence). The length of the CDR3 is 12 residues. V lost 2 bases to trimming and J lost 5 bases, with 7 bases between them. TCRdb re-analysed the 5' RACE reads in MiXCR, keeping a single row per CDR3 protein. The sample holds 75,000 to 90,000 distinct CDR3 sequences, roughly 6% seen once. This specimen belongs to a study of early T cells in non-severe SARS-CoV-2 infection. The TCR comes from an adult who was a healthcare worker with PCR-confirmed SARS-CoV-2 infection or an uninfected control (not recorded which). Input material: whole blood. J is TRBJ1-5 and V is TRBV30; D uncertain. The CDR3 here is CAWSLSDQPQHF. In DNA, the CDR3 is TGTGCCTGGAGTTTGTCGGATCAGCCCCAGCATTTT.